Following are 29 T cell receptor beta chains from one sample sequenced in a study of siplizumab effects on memory and regulatory T cells (dated by TCRdb to the late 2010s). The library was prepared using the immunoSEQ multiplex PCR assay. TCRdb took this table from immuneACCESS and kept in-frame rearrangements with V and J called. Such tables lack part of the clones; where checked against another copy, unresolved V genes explain under half of the gap, and the rest is unexplained. The sample table contains fewer than 120,000 clones; only one count was recorded for roughly 92% of them. Of the sample, 1% to 1.5% falls within the top ten clones. Sequencing input: CD4+ T cells sorted from blood. These receptors all come from a human donor in good health.

The table lists this clone with a count of one. The gene calls are TRBV5-1 and TRBJ1-5; D ambiguous. Germline V gene sequence: CDR1 SGHRS, CDR2 YFSETQ. The CDR3 is 14 amino acids. Trimming took 6 bases from V and 3 from J, leaving 13 bases between them. The CDR3 loop is CASTKVGSNQPQHF. The DNA for the CDR3 is TGCGCCAGCACAAAAGTCGGATCCAATCAGCCCCAGCATTTT.

CDR3 in DNA: TGTGCCAGCAGCACCGGGACAGGGGGCCCAGATACGCAGTATTTT. Translation gives CASSTGTGGPDTQYF. The chain has TRBV7-9 and TRBJ2-3, with 12 nucleotides matching TRBD1. J was trimmed by 4 bases and V by 5 bases; bases with no gene match: 4. The CDR3 has 15 residues. CDR1 SEHNR and CDR2 FQNEAQ come from the germline V gene (reference sequence).

The table lists this clone with many counts. This chain uses TRBV5-4 with TRBJ2-2, with D unclear. Germline assignment: CDR1 SGHNT and CDR2 YYREEE (reference sequence). CDR3 length: 12 amino acids. Trimming removed 3 bases from V and 6 bases from J, with 6 bases in between. Here the CDR3 DNA reads TGTGCCAGCAGCTGGCAGGCCGGGGAGCTGTTTTTT. Amino acids: CASSWQAGELFF. The whole variable domain, filled in from reference TRBV5-4 and TRBJ2-2, reads ETGVTQSPTHLIKTRGQQVTLRCSSQSGHNTVSWYQQALGQGPQFIFQYYREEENGRGNFPPRFSGLQFPNYSSELNVNALELDDSALYLCASSWQAGELFFGEGSRLTVL.

V usage is TRBV5-1 and J usage is TRBJ2-1; D is uncertain. The CDR3 runs 13 residues. Germline V CDR1 and CDR2: SGHRS, YFSETQ. Trimming removed 2 bases from V and 3 bases from J, with 6 bases in between. The CDR3 spells CASSFDIYNEQFF. The CDR3 region has the DNA TGCGCCAGCAGCTTCGACATCTACAATGAGCAGTTCTTC. Full variable domain (outside the CDR3, taken from reference TRBV5-1 and TRBJ2-1): KAGVTQTPRYLIKTRGQQVTLSCSPISGHRSVSWYQQTPGQGLQFLFEYFSETQRNKGNFPGRFSGRQFSNSRSEMNVSTLELGDSALYLCASSFDIYNEQFFGPGTRLTVL.

The chain recombines TRBV5-4 with TRBJ2-1; tentatively, D is TRBD1 or TRBD2 (5 bases each). CDR3 length equals 16 residues. The V and J ends lost 3 bases and 5 bases respectively, with 18 bases between them. Germline assignment: CDR1 SGHNT and CDR2 YYREEE (reference sequence). CDR3 nucleotide sequence: TGTGCCAGCAGCTCGCAAACCGGGACGGTAGACAATGAGCAGTTCTTC. Its protein product is CASSSQTGTVDNEQFF.

The chain recombines TRBV7-2 with TRBJ1-3, with a weak D call TRBD1 (5 bases). The germline V and J ends were trimmed by 2 bases and 4 bases, with 12 bases remaining between them. CDR3 size: 15 residues. The germline V gene encodes CDR1 SGHTA and CDR2 FQGNSA. The CDR3 here is CASSLRGMGGNTIYF. The CDR3 DNA reads as TGTGCCAGCAGCTTAAGGGGAATGGGGGGAAACACCATATATTTT.

The chain couples TRBV5-6 to TRBJ1-1; perhaps TRBD1 as D (5 bases). CDR3 length: 15 amino acids. The V gene's germline CDR1 is SGHDT and CDR2 YYEEEE. V lost 4 bases and J lost 1, with 14 bases in between. CDR3 in DNA: TGTGCCAGCAGCAATCCGGGACGGACGAACACTGAAGCTTTCTTT. Protein: CASSNPGRTNTEAFF.

The CDR3 DNA reads TGTGCCAGCAGTGAGTGGGGACAGGGAACCAATCAGCCCCAGCATTTT. Translating gives CASSEWGQGTNQPQHF. The chain uses TRBV5-6 and TRBJ1-5; 9 nucleotides line up with TRBD1. CDR3 length: 16 residues. In germline, CDR1 is SGHDT, CDR2 YYEEEE. With 5 bases clipped from V and 3 bases from J, the junction kept 9 bases outside the gene matches.

The rearrangement uses TRBV4-1 and TRBJ2-3, with D unclear. V was trimmed by 1 base and J by 1 base, leaving 12 bases between them. Germline V gene lookup returns CDR1 MGHRA and CDR2 YSYEKL. The CDR3 spans 16 residues. CDR3 loop: CASSQVAERGTDTQYF. For the CDR3, the DNA is TGCGCCAGCAGCCAAGTCGCGGAAAGGGGCACAGATACGCAGTATTTT.

The chain has TRBV18 and TRBJ1-1; D gene ambiguous. Germline CDR1 is KGHSH and CDR2 is LQKENI. Deletions cut 3 bases from V and 4 bases from J, with 12 bases between. The CDR3 covers 14 residues. The CDR3 loop is CASSPPTRGTEAFF. The CDR3 DNA follows: TGTGCCAGCTCACCTCCGACGCGGGGCACTGAAGCTTTCTTT.

The V gene is TRBV7-9, the J gene TRBJ2-7, with 8 nucleotides matching TRBD2. V lost 5 bases to trimming and J lost 1 base; unmatched junction nucleotides: 1. Germline loops: CDR1 SEHNR, CDR2 FQNEAQ (reference sequence). This CDR3 region has 13 residues. CDR3 sequence (DNA): TGTGCCAGCAGCGGCGGGAGGTCCTACGAGCAGTACTTC. Its translation: CASSGGRSYEQYF.

V is TRBV19 and J is TRBJ2-3, with TRBD1 matching 10 bases. This CDR3 is 16 amino acids long. Trimming cost V 3 bases and J 3 bases; bases outside gene matches: 6. Germline loops: CDR1 LNHDA, CDR2 SQIVND (reference sequence). CDR3 DNA: TGTGCCAGTAGTATCCTCCGGACAGGGGGAACAGATACGCAGTATTTT. This encodes CASSILRTGGTDTQYF. Full variable domain (rest looked up from reference TRBV19 and TRBJ2-3): DGGITQSPKYLFRKEGQNVTLSCEQNLNHDAMYWYRQDPGQGLRLIYYSQIVNDFQKGDIAEGYSVSREKKESFPLTVTSAQKNPTAFYLCASSILRTGGTDTQYFGPGTRLTVL.

The chain uses TRBV29-1 and TRBJ2-5; D might be TRBD1 or TRBD2, each matching 5 bases. Germline V gene sequence: CDR1 SQVTM, CDR2 ANQGSEA. The CDR3 is 13 residues long. V dropped 2 bases and J dropped 6 bases, with 13 bases sitting between them. Here the CDR3 DNA reads TGCAGCGTTGAAACAGGTGCCGGGAAGACCCAGTACTTC. As protein: CSVETGAGKTQYF.

This chain links TRBV27 with TRBJ2-3, with 13 bases lining up with TRBD2. The CDR3 is 15 amino acids. The J segment lost 6 bases and the V segment lost 4 bases, leaving 4 bases of the junction unmatched. Germline V gives CDR1 MNHEY, CDR2 SMNVEV (reference sequence). As DNA, the CDR3 is TGTGCCAGCAGTTGGACTAGCGGGAGTCAGGATACGCAGTATTTT. This gives the protein CASSWTSGSQDTQYF.

The chain is built from TRBV11-2 and TRBJ1-3, with TRBD1 as a possible D gene (5 bases). CDR1 and CDR2 (germline): SGHAT, FQNNGV. This CDR3 comprises 17 residues. V dropped 4 bases and J dropped 0 bases, with 16 bases sitting between them. The DNA of the CDR3 is TGTGCCAGCAGCTCGACGGGACGGGACGACTCTGGAAACACCATATATTTT. Translating gives CASSSTGRDDSGNTIYF.

This chain uses TRBV19 with TRBJ1-5; 9 positions match TRBD1. The junction had 9 bases not matched to a gene; V was cut back by 6 bases and J by 6 bases. This CDR3 comprises 15 residues. CDR1 LNHDA and CDR2 SQIVND come from the germline V gene (reference sequence). The CDR3 nucleotides read TGTGCCAGTAGCCTGGACAGGGGAAGGAGTCAGCCCCAGCATTTT. Its translation: CASSLDRGRSQPQHF.

This clone was seen just once. V and J are TRBV10-3 and TRBJ2-3; either TRBD1 or TRBD2 may supply D (5 bases each). Trimming pared 6 bases from V and 3 bases from J, leaving 16 bases between. The CDR3 is made up of 15 amino acids. Germline lookup yields CDR1 ENHRY and CDR2 SYGVKD. The CDR3 sequence is CAISTFSGPTDTQYF. CDR3 bases: TGTGCCATCAGCACTTTTTCGGGGCCTACAGATACGCAGTATTTT.

This chain connects TRBV11-3 to TRBJ2-7, with D possibly called TRBD1 or TRBD2 (5 bases each). The CDR3 spans 15 residues. V shed 1 base and J shed 0 bases, with 10 bases lying between them. Looked up from germline, CDR1 is SGHNT and CDR2 is YENEEA. The CDR3 protein is CASSLGRGVSYEQYF. The CDR3 DNA reads as TGTGCCAGCAGCTTAGGAAGGGGAGTCTCCTACGAGCAGTACTTC.

The V gene is TRBV7-9, the J gene TRBJ2-7; D may be TRBD1 (6 bases). V was cut by 1 base and J by 5 bases, with 15 bases left in between. Germline V gives CDR1 SEHNR, CDR2 FQNEAQ (reference sequence). This CDR3 region has 15 residues. CDR3 bases: TGTGCCAGCAGCTTAGTAGGGGGAATGATCGACGAGCAGTACTTC. It codes for CASSLVGGMIDEQYF.

This chain joins TRBV18 and TRBJ1-4; D is perhaps TRBD1 (6 bases). V lost 6 bases, J lost 5 bases, and 16 bases lay in between. The CDR3 consists of 15 residues. CDR1 is KGHSH, CDR2 LQKENI, per germline. CDR3 in amino acids: CASSQSSDSNEKLFF. For the CDR3, the DNA is TGTGCCAGCTCGCAATCCTCGGACAGCAATGAAAAACTGTTTTTT.

The V and J genes are TRBV19 and TRBJ2-2; possible D gene TRBD1, 5 bases. The CDR3 sequence is 14 residues long. The ends were cut back, 6 bases at V and 4 bases at J, with 12 bases in the middle. Germline V gene sequence: CDR1 LNHDA, CDR2 SQIVND (reference sequence). CDR3 sequence: CASRQVAGTGELFF. The CDR3 DNA is TGTGCCAGTAGACAGGTAGCTGGCACCGGGGAGCTGTTTTTT.

The chain links TRBV11-3 to TRBJ1-6; D is ambiguous. Trimming removed 0 bases from V and 7 bases from J, with 4 bases in between. Germline assignment: CDR1 SGHNT and CDR2 YENEEA. The CDR3 runs 13 residues. The CDR3 DNA sequence: TGTGCCAGCAGCTTAGACAACAATTCACCCCTCCACTTT. Translated, it gives CASSLDNNSPLHF.

V usage is TRBV2 and J usage is TRBJ2-5; 14 positions agree with TRBD2. Looked up from germline, CDR1 is SNHLY and CDR2 is FYNNEI. This CDR3 comprises 16 residues. With V trimmed by 7 bases and J by 1 base, 5 bases remained unmatched. Written as DNA, the CDR3 is TGTGCCAGCACACGACTAGCGGGAGGGCGCCAAGAGACCCAGTACTTC. Its protein product is CASTRLAGGRQETQYF.

The chain combines TRBV11-2 with TRBJ2-7, with 14 bases fitting TRBD2. V shed 5 bases and J 7 bases; nucleotides not matched to a gene: 10. Germline V CDR1 and CDR2: SGHAT, FQNNGV. This CDR3 is built from 16 residues. The chain's CDR3 is CASSALTSGGAAEQYF. The CDR3, as DNA: TGTGCCAGCAGCGCGCTGACTAGCGGGGGGGCCGCAGAGCAGTACTTC.

The V call is TRBV28, the J call TRBJ2-7; TRBD1 might be the D (6 bases). Per germline, CDR1 MDHEN and CDR2 SYDVKM. V lost 6 bases and J lost 1, with 13 bases in between. The CDR3 spans 14 residues. This CDR3 reads CASSLRGKSYEQYF. The CDR3 DNA follows: TGTGCCAGCAGCCTAAGGGGGAAGTCCTACGAGCAGTACTTC.

This clone has just one count. The chain combines TRBV5-4 with TRBJ1-1, with 8 bases matching TRBD1. V lost 4 bases, J lost 4 bases, and 6 bases stayed unmatched. The CDR3 runs 14 residues. Germline loops: CDR1 SGHNT, CDR2 YYREEE (reference sequence). The CDR3 loop reads CASSLGQGSTEAFF. CDR3 sequence (DNA): TGTGCCAGCAGCCTAGGACAGGGTAGCACTGAAGCTTTCTTT.

This chain uses TRBV7-8 with TRBJ1-4, with unresolved D. Germline values: CDR1 SGHVS, CDR2 FQNEAQ. The CDR3 runs to 15 residues. The germline V and J ends were trimmed by 9 bases and 0 bases, with 14 bases remaining between them. The CDR3 DNA follows: TGTGCCAGTGGGGAATCGGGCGCAACTAATGAAAAACTGTTTTTT. It is translated as CASGESGATNEKLFF.

J is TRBJ2-1 and V is TRBV7-3; the match to TRBD2 covers 11 bases. This CDR3 region has 13 residues. V lost 7 bases to trimming and J lost 8 bases; unmatched junction nucleotides: 4. Germline V gives CDR1 SGHTA, CDR2 FQGTGA. DNA of the CDR3: TGTGCCAGCATGCTAGCGGGAGGCGATGAGCAGTTCTTC. Its translation: CASMLAGGDEQFF.

This clone was picked up a small number of times. The chain recombines TRBV7-9 with TRBJ1-1; D call uncertain. V lost 6 bases, J lost 1 base, and 9 bases lay in between. Per germline, CDR1 SEHNR and CDR2 FQNEAQ (reference sequence). The CDR3 extends over 13 amino acids. Here the CDR3 DNA reads TGTGCCAGCAGTCCCCAGACGAACACTGAAGCTTTCTTT. Residues: CASSPQTNTEAFF.